The 22 T cell receptor beta chains below come from one sample, sequenced in a study of cytomegalovirus exposure and HLA in healthy donors. Both 60 Vbeta primers and 13 Jbeta primers went into the PCR. Profiling relied on immunoSEQ multiplex PCR, and the TCRdb table lists in-frame clones only, not all of them. The data show some 160,000 clones, with about 82% seen just once and approximately 4% held by the top ten. The sequencing sample was made of PBMCs. All receptors come from a woman aged 40 to 50 in good health and CMV-seropositive.

V is TRBV28 and J is TRBJ2-3; maybe TRBD1 (6 bases). Germline V gives CDR1 MDHEN, CDR2 SYDVKM. V was trimmed by 7 bases and J by 0 bases, leaving 14 bases between them. This CDR3 spans 15 amino acids. The CDR3 DNA is TGTGCCAGCAACGGGCGTAGGGGGAGCACAGATACGCAGTATTTT. It yields the protein CASNGRRGSTDTQYF. Using reference TRBV28 and TRBJ2-3 for the parts outside the CDR3, the full variable domain is DVKVTQSSRYLVKRTGEKVFLECVQDMDHENMFWYRQDPGLGLRLIYFSYDVKMKEKGDIPEGYSVSREKKERFSLILESASTNQTSMYLCASNGRRGSTDTQYFGPGTRLTVL.

The rearrangement joins TRBV7-2 to TRBJ2-1; TRBD2 aligns across 10 bases. Germline V lookup: CDR1 SGHTA, CDR2 FQGNSA. Trimming at V came to 5 bases and at J to 0 bases, leaving 10 bases not matched to a gene. The CDR3 contains 18 residues. CDR3 sequence reads: CASSGSGTSVASYNEQFF. The CDR3 coding sequence is TGTGCCAGCAGCGGCTCCGGGACTAGCGTTGCCTCCTACAATGAGCAGTTCTTC. Full variable domain (remainder filled in from reference TRBV7-2 and TRBJ2-1): GAGVSQSPSNKVTEKGKDVELRCDPISGHTALYWYRQSLGQGLEFLIYFQGNSAPDKSGLPSDRFSAERTGGSVSTLTIQRTQQEDSAVYLCASSGSGTSVASYNEQFFGPGTRLTVL.

The genes are TRBV5-1 and TRBJ2-1; 14 positions agree with TRBD2. The germline gives CDR1 SGHRS, CDR2 YFSETQ. V lost 3 bases and J lost 6; bases outside the gene matches: 11. The CDR3 contains 18 residues. CDR3 in amino acids: CASSSVPGLAGVVNEQFF. In DNA, the CDR3 is TGCGCCAGCAGCTCCGTCCCGGGACTAGCGGGAGTCGTCAATGAGCAGTTCTTC. The variable domain in full, completed from reference TRBV5-1 and TRBJ2-1, reads KAGVTQTPRYLIKTRGQQVTLSCSPISGHRSVSWYQQTPGQGLQFLFEYFSETQRNKGNFPGRFSGRQFSNSRSEMNVSTLELGDSALYLCASSSVPGLAGVVNEQFFGPGTRLTVL.

This chain connects TRBV2 to TRBJ2-1; D is possibly TRBD2 (7 bases). The germline gives CDR1 SNHLY, CDR2 FYNNEI. V dropped 7 bases and J dropped 9 bases, with 19 bases sitting between them. This CDR3 has 14 residues. The CDR3 DNA reads TGTGCCAGCAACGCTGGGGGGGGCGTGGTTGAGCAGTTCTTC. Translation gives CASNAGGGVVEQFF.

The chain combines TRBV28 with TRBJ1-5, with TRBD1 identical over 7 bases. The CDR3 is made up of 13 amino acids. V was pared by 5 bases and J by 4 bases, with 2 bases of the junction left unmatched. Germline V gene data show CDR1 as MDHEN and CDR2 as SYDVKM. This chain's CDR3 is CASSRDSNQPQHF. CDR3 sequence (DNA): TGTGCCAGCAGTAGGGACAGTAATCAGCCCCAGCATTTT.

The rearrangement uses TRBV5-6 and TRBJ1-2; tentative D call: TRBD1 (5 bases). V lost 6 bases to trimming and J lost 2 bases, with 14 bases between them. The CDR3 runs to 14 residues. Germline loops: CDR1 SGHDT, CDR2 YYEEEE. DNA for the CDR3: TGTGCCAGCACCGGGGGATTCGGGAACTATGGCTACACCTTC. It is translated as CASTGGFGNYGYTF.

The chain uses TRBV30 and TRBJ2-3; D perhaps matches TRBD1 (6 bases). CDR1 is GTSNPN, CDR2 SVGIG, per germline (reference sequence). With 2 bases removed from V and 2 bases from J, the gap between germline ends came to 17 bases. This CDR3 has 16 amino acids. CDR3 nucleotide sequence: TGTGCCTGGAGTCCGGGACACCAAGAAGCCACAGATACGCAGTATTTT. It translates to CAWSPGHQEATDTQYF.

This clone was seen only a few times. The J gene is TRBJ1-3, the V gene TRBV4-2; 7 bases fit TRBD1. Germline V gene data show CDR1 as LGHNA and CDR2 as YNFKEQ. Losses at the gene ends were 0 bases for V and 8 bases for J; bases not matched to a gene: 4. The CDR3 loop spans 14 amino acids. The CDR3 DNA reads TGTGCCAGCAGCCAAGACAGGGGGGCGGACACCATATATTTT. Its translation: CASSQDRGADTIYF.

There are many counts of this clone. The genes are TRBV6-1 and TRBJ1-1; D unclear. Trimming took off 4 bases at V and 3 bases at J, with 12 bases between the two ends. This CDR3 has 14 residues. Per the germline V gene, CDR1 is MNHNS and CDR2 is SASEGT. The CDR3 spells CASSGSGGHTEAFF. Written as DNA, the CDR3 is TGTGCCAGCAGTGGGTCCGGAGGGCACACTGAAGCTTTCTTT.

This chain links TRBV5-4 with TRBJ1-2; 7 bases are shared with TRBD1. The CDR3 has 14 amino acids. Germline V lookup: CDR1 SGHNT, CDR2 YYREEE (reference sequence). With 1 base clipped from V and 2 bases from J, the junction kept 2 bases outside the gene matches. The CDR3 is CASSLQGQNYGYTF. The CDR3 DNA reads as TGTGCCAGCAGCTTGCAGGGACAGAACTATGGCTACACCTTC.

V is TRBV5-1 and J is TRBJ2-7, with 7 bases identical to TRBD1. The ends lost 0 bases at V and 6 bases at J; junction bases unmatched: 6. CDR1 and CDR2 (germline): SGHRS, YFSETQ. CDR3 length: 14 residues. CDR3 in amino acids: CASSLEGGLGEQYF. CDR3 DNA sequence: TGCGCCAGCAGCTTGGAAGGGGGCCTTGGCGAGCAGTACTTC.

V usage is TRBV2 and J usage is TRBJ2-5; TRBD2 matches 13 bases. CDR1 is SNHLY and CDR2 is FYNNEI in the germline V gene. Trimming took 0 bases from V and 5 from J; bases not matched to a gene: 3. The CDR3 consists of 16 residues. The CDR3 spells CASSEAGTSGDETQYF. As DNA, the CDR3 is TGTGCCAGCAGTGAAGCCGGGACTAGCGGGGATGAGACCCAGTACTTC.

V gene TRBV5-6 combines with J gene TRBJ1-2, with D possibly being TRBD1 (6 bases). CDR1 and CDR2 from the germline V gene are SGHDT and YYEEEE. V gave up 2 bases and J gave up 2 bases, with 7 bases separating them. The CDR3 is 13 residues long. DNA for the CDR3: TGTGCCAGCAGCTTCGGACAGAACTATGGCTACACCTTC. Translating gives CASSFGQNYGYTF.

The chain recombines TRBV5-4 with TRBJ1-5; D may be TRBD1 (5 bases). In germline, CDR1 is SGHNT, CDR2 YYREEE (reference sequence). The CDR3 has 15 residues. V gave up 4 bases and J gave up 2 bases, with 13 bases separating them. In DNA, the CDR3 is TGTGCCAGCAGCCACAGGAAAAATGGCAATCAGCCCCAGCATTTT. It codes for CASSHRKNGNQPQHF.

The V call is TRBV19, the J call TRBJ2-7; D is unresolved. V was trimmed by 3 bases and J by 0 bases, leaving 9 bases between them. Per the germline V gene, CDR1 is LNHDA and CDR2 is SQIVND (reference sequence). The length of the CDR3 is 14 residues. CDR3 in amino acids: CASSMGSNSYEQYF. CDR3 coding DNA: TGTGCCAGTAGTATGGGCTCTAACTCCTACGAGCAGTACTTC.

The gene calls are TRBV7-9 and TRBJ2-5; tentatively, D is TRBD2 (5 bases). The end of the DNA is better explained by TRBJ2-7, so the J call may be wrong. From germline, CDR1 is SEHNR and CDR2 FQNEAQ (reference sequence). The CDR3 length is 16 residues. CDR3 sequence: CASSPPQLGKTYEQYF. DNA of the CDR3: TGTGCCAGCAGCCCACCACAACTCGGGAAAACCTACGAGCAGTACTTC.

J is TRBJ2-3 and V is TRBV7-2; D is unresolved. Trimming stripped 0 bases from V and 3 bases from J, with 7 bases between. CDR1 is SGHTA, CDR2 FQGNSA, per germline. The CDR3 sequence is 14 residues long. The CDR3 protein is CASSLARATDTQYF. CDR3 nucleotides: TGTGCCAGCAGCTTAGCGAGAGCGACAGATACGCAGTATTTT.

The chain joins TRBV6-1 to TRBJ2-4; tentatively, D is TRBD2 (6 bases). This CDR3 is built from 15 residues. Trimming pared 4 bases from V and 1 base from J, leaving 11 bases between. Germline V CDR1 and CDR2: MNHNS, SASEGT. CDR3 sequence: CASSVVGSAKNIQYF. The CDR3 coding sequence is TGTGCCAGCAGTGTGGTCGGGAGCGCCAAAAACATTCAGTACTTC.

The chain uses TRBV7-9 and TRBJ2-5; D is perhaps TRBD2 (6 bases). The DNA end is a closer match to TRBJ2-7, so the J assignment may be wrong. This CDR3 spans 14 amino acids. Germline loops: CDR1 SEHNR, CDR2 FQNEAQ (reference sequence). The CDR3 bases are TGTGCCAGCAGCGCGATCGGGAGTAGCAACGAGCAGTACTTC. Translated, it gives CASSAIGSSNEQYF.

The chain carries TRBV4-2 and TRBJ2-1; 8 positions match TRBD2. Germline lookup yields CDR1 LGHNA and CDR2 YNFKEQ. The CDR3 sequence is 18 residues long. Unmatched junction bases numbered 12, after V lost 0 bases and J lost 5 bases. CDR3 region: CASSQDVWASGGDNEQFF. Written as DNA, the CDR3 is TGTGCCAGCAGCCAAGATGTTTGGGCCAGCGGGGGAGACAATGAGCAGTTCTTC.

The chain joins TRBV7-9 to TRBJ2-3, with D perhaps matching TRBD2 (6 bases). The CDR3 consists of 16 residues. Germline V CDR1 and CDR2: SEHNR, FQNEAQ (reference sequence). V lost 5 bases to trimming and J lost 0 bases, with 15 bases between them. CDR3 DNA sequence: TGTGCCAGCAGCCCAGTGGGGCGGGGTAGCACAGATACGCAGTATTTT. It specifies CASSPVGRGSTDTQYF.

The chain carries TRBV28 and TRBJ2-3; no clear D gene. V was trimmed by 1 base and J by 2 bases, leaving 13 bases between them. CDR1 MDHEN and CDR2 SYDVKM come from the germline V gene. This CDR3 comprises 16 residues. CDR3 DNA: TGTGCCAGCAGTTTATTGGGCAGCCGGTACACAGATACGCAGTATTTT. Protein product: CASSLLGSRYTDTQYF.